Listed below are T cell receptor beta chains from one sample, sequenced in a study of blood T cell repertoires in COVID-19. Sequenced by immunoSEQ multiplex PCR; TCRdb stores in-frame clones only, minus some. The sample contains about 34,000 clones, less than 85% of which appear only once. The sequenced sample consisted of peripheral blood. The receptors were sampled from a woman in her 70s with acute or convalescent COVID-19. Both conserved end residues are part of each CDR3. The D gene is left open where the match is weak. The size entry is marked missing in some rows and otherwise reads once, few, many or a size class.

15	TRBJ1-1	.	TRBV4-1	TRBD1	TGCGCCAGCAGCCAACAGACAGGGAGAAACACTGAAGCTTTCTTT	CASSQQTGRNTEAFF
18	TRBJ2-7	.	TRBV19	TRBD2	TGTGCCAGTAGTATAACGGCGGGGGGCTTACGGGCCTCCTACGAGCAGTACTTC	CASSITAGGLRASYEQYF
15	TRBJ2-1	.	TRBV5-5	TRBD2	TGTGCCAGCAGCCTGGGACTAGCGGACTACAATGAGCAGTTCTTC	CASSLGLADYNEQFF
12	TRBJ1-1	.	TRBV12-3/TRBV12-4	.	TGTGCCAGCAGCCGAGGGGGAACTGAAGCTTTCTTT	CASSRGGTEAFF
17	TRBJ1-2	.	TRBV19	TRBD1	TGTGCCAGTAGTAGTCGACAGGGGCAGAGGATACTCTATGGCTACACCTTC	CASSSRQGQRILYGYTF
15	TRBJ2-2	.	TRBV29-1	.	TGCAGCGTTGCTACAGGGGCGGGGGGCACCGGGGAGCTGTTTTTT	CSVATGAGGTGELFF
15	TRBJ1-5	few	TRBV6-5	TRBD1	TGTGCCAGCAACTCTTGGGACAGCGCCGTGGAACCCCAGCATTTT	CASNSWDSAVEPQHF
15	TRBJ2-7	.	TRBV9	.	TGTGCCAGCAGCGTAGCGGGGACTCTTCTCGACGAGCAGTACTTC	CASSVAGTLLDEQYF
13	TRBJ2-3	.	TRBV11-2	.	TGTGCCAGCAGCTTATCAGGCACAGATACGCAGTATTTT	CASSLSGTDTQYF
14	TRBJ1-1	.	TRBV3-1/TRBV3-2	.	TGTGCCAGCAGCCAAGTGACGGGAGAGGCTGAAGCTTTCTTT	CASSQVTGEAEAFF
13	TRBJ2-7	.	TRBV6-5	.	TGTGCCAGCGAGGGTCAGAGGGCCTACGAGCAGTACTTC	CASEGQRAYEQYF
16	TRBJ1-2	.	TRBV5-4	.	TGTGCCAGCAGCTTGGGGGGGGTTCTCTTAAACTATGGCTACACCTTC	CASSLGGVLLNYGYTF
15	TRBJ2-1	once	TRBV5-1	TRBD1	TGCGCCAGCAGCGTATGGACAGGGACTGGCAATGAGCAGTTCTTC	CASSVWTGTGNEQFF
14	TRBJ2-7	.	TRBV7-9	.	TGTGCCAGCGGAGCGCAAGTCCACTCCTACGAGCAGTACTTC	CASGAQVHSYEQYF
16	TRBJ2-1	.	TRBV6-1	TRBD2	TGTGCCAGCAGTGTAGCTAGCGGGGGGGGGTACAATGAGCAGTTCTTC	CASSVASGGGYNEQFF
14	TRBJ1-4	.	TRBV7-9	.	TGTGCCAGCAGCTTAGACGGGAGTAATGAAAAACTGTTTTTT	CASSLDGSNEKLFF
15	TRBJ2-1	.	TRBV7-2	TRBD2	TGTGCCAGCAGCTTAGCACTAGCGGGGTACAATGAGCAGTTCTTC	CASSLALAGYNEQFF
16	TRBJ2-7	.	TRBV25-1	TRBD2	TGTGCCAGCAGTGAATTTTTTGGTACTAGCGTCTACGAGCAGTACTTC	CASSEFFGTSVYEQYF
12	TRBJ2-1	.	TRBV10-3	TRBD2	TGTGCCATCAGTGGCCCGGGGGGTGAGCAGTTCTTC	CAISGPGGEQFF
12	TRBJ1-2	few	TRBV19	.	TGTGCCAGTAGGCTAACAGGGTTTGGCTACACCTTC	CASRLTGFGYTF
16	TRBJ2-1	.	TRBV5-1	.	TGCGCCAGCAGACGGATAGGGGCGGATCTGAACAATGAGCAGTTCTTC	CASRRIGADLNNEQFF
18	TRBJ2-6	.	TRBV10-3	TRBD2	TGTGCCACCCAGTCCCCGGGACTAGCGGGACCTGGGGCCAACGTCCTGACTTTC	CATQSPGLAGPGANVLTF
18	TRBJ2-7	.	TRBV5-6	.	TGTGCCAGCAGCCCCACAGGGCCGACACTTAACCGCCCCTACGAGCAGTACTTC	CASSPTGPTLNRPYEQYF
12	TRBJ2-7	.	TRBV5-1	TRBD2	TGCGCCAGCCGCGGGGGTTCTAGGGAGCAGTACTTC	CASRGGSREQYF
19	TRBJ2-3	.	TRBV21-1	.	TGTGCCAGCGGCGACCCAGCGGGGGAACTCCATCTTGGCACAGATACGCAGTATTTT	CASGDPAGELHLGTDTQYF
15	TRBJ2-6	.	TRBV6-1	.	TGTGCCAGCAGTGAGGTGAGGGCCGGGGCCAACGTCCTGACTTTC	CASSEVRAGANVLTF
14	TRBJ2-5	.	TRBV5-1	TRBD1	TGCGCCAGCAGCTACCGACAGGGTCAAGAGACCCAGTACTTC	CASSYRQGQETQYF
13	TRBJ2-3	.	TRBV2	.	TGTGCCAGGGGGGGTCAGGCCACAGATACGCAGTATTTT	CARGGQATDTQYF
13	TRBJ1-2	.	TRBV4-1	.	TGCGCCAGCAGCCAACCAGATAACTATGGCTACACCTTC	CASSQPDNYGYTF
14	TRBJ2-4	few	TRBV28	.	TGTGCCAGCAGTCCTAGGGGGGGAATAAACATTCAGTACTTC	CASSPRGGINIQYF
14	TRBJ2-2	few	TRBV10-1	TRBD2	TGCGCCAGCAGTGATTCTAGCGGGAGCCGGGAGCTGTTTTTT	CASSDSSGSRELFF
12	TRBJ1-6	.	TRBV12-5	.	TGTGCTAGCGGGGACAAAAATTCACCCCTCCACTTT	CASGDKNSPLHF
15	TRBJ1-4	.	TRBV19	.	TGTGCCAGTAGTATCTCGTCAGGGCCTAATGAAAAACTGTTTTTT	CASSISSGPNEKLFF
14	TRBJ1-6	.	TRBV25-1	TRBD1	TGTGCCAGCAGTTGGGACAGGGGAGATTCACCCCTCCACTTT	CASSWDRGDSPLHF
16	TRBJ2-7	.	TRBV3-1/TRBV3-2	.	TGTGCCAGCAGCCAAGGTGCCGTGTCACTTACCTACGAGCAGTACTTC	CASSQGAVSLTYEQYF
17	TRBJ2-1	.	TRBV24-1	.	TGTGCCACCAGTGATTCAAGAACGACCAGGGTTCGGGATGAGCAGTTCTTC	CATSDSRTTRVRDEQFF
14	TRBJ1-1	.	TRBV7-2	.	TGTGCCAGCAGCTTAGTGCGGGGCTACACTGAAGCTTTCTTT	CASSLVRGYTEAFF
16	TRBJ1-1	.	TRBV28	TRBD1	TGTGCCAGCAGTTCCATCGGACAGGGGGCAGGAACTGAAGCTTTCTTT	CASSSIGQGAGTEAFF
16	TRBJ2-7	.	TRBV29-1	.	TGCAGCGTTGTGAGGGCGGACAGTCGAATGGGTTACGAGCAGTACTTC	CSVVRADSRMGYEQYF
12	TRBJ1-2	once	TRBV19	.	TGTGCCAGTAGTAGGAGGGGCTATGGCTACACCTTC	CASSRRGYGYTF
13	TRBJ2-7	.	TRBV6-5	.	TGTGCCAGCATGGGGGCAAGGTCCTACGAGCAGTACTTC	CASMGARSYEQYF